The 2 T cell receptor beta chains below come from one sample, sequenced in a study of blood T cell repertoires in COVID-19. The assay was immunoSEQ multiplex PCR, and TCRdb's table has in-frame clones only and misses some. The table lists about 340,000 clones, 92% of them singletons. Material: PBMCs or T cells enriched from blood (not recorded which). These receptors were obtained from a woman aged 25 to 39 who had recovered from COVID-19.

The rearrangement joins TRBV28 to TRBJ2-7, with a possible D match to TRBD2 (5 bases). CDR3 length: 14 residues. The V end lost 7 bases, the J end lost 2 bases, and 15 bases lay between the germline ends. Germline V CDR1 and CDR2: MDHEN, SYDVKM. In nucleotides, the CDR3 is TGTGCCAGCATTAAGGTGGGAGCAGCCTACGAGCAGTACTTC. Translating gives CASIKVGAAYEQYF.

The rearrangement uses TRBV21-1 and TRBJ2-5; TRBD1, the table's D call, was not compared with the DNA. TRBV21-1 is noted as a pseudogene. The CDR3 spans 16 residues. The CDR3: CASSNSWTGGLETQYF. The CDR3 DNA reads TGTGCCAGCAGCAACTCTTGGACAGGGGGCTTAGAGACCCAGTACTTC.